This T cell receptor beta chain was recovered during a study of CD8 T cells in ankylosing spondylitis. Whole-study findings and limits: Past studies reported some motif variants in reactive arthritis synovial fluid and blood. For ankylosing spondylitis blood, a TCR beta motif of about eight highly homologous variants appeared characteristic. Clones tied to disease were said to be significantly enriched in matched ankylosing spondylitis synovial fluid.

Quantitative molecular-barcoded 5'-RACE generated the TCR beta libraries. TCRdb re-derived calls from the 5' RACE reads in MiXCR, one entry per CDR3 protein. The sample has 150,000 to 200,000 distinct CDR3 sequences, 10% to 15% seen once. Germline V gene sequence: CDR1 LGHNA, CDR2 YNFKEQ. The V and J ends lost 1 base and 6 bases, in that order; junction bases with no gene match: 6. The CDR3 loop spans 15 amino acids. This clonotype was recorded many times. Its antigen remains unknown. Sequencing used blood, either unsorted or a sorted T cell fraction (not recorded which). This clonotype was sampled from a female donor with ankylosing spondylitis or in good health (not recorded which). The chain couples TRBV4-2 to TRBJ2-3; 8 nucleotides agree with TRBD1. This CDR3 reads CASSQVAGGRDTQYF. Written as DNA, the CDR3 is TGTGCCAGCAGCCAAGTGGCAGGGGGCCGGGATACGCAGTATTTT.